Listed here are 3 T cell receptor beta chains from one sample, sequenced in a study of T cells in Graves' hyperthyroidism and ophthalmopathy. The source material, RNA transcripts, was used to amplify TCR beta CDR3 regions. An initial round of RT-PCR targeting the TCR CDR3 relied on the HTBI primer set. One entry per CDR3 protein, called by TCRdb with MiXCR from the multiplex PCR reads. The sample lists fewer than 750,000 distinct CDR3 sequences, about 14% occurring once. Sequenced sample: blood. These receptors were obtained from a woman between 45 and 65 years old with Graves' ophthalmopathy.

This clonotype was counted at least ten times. CDR3 in amino acids: CASSSNRGRGSYEQYF. Here the CDR3 DNA reads TGTGCCAGCAGTAGCAACAGGGGGCGGGGGTCCTACGAGCAGTACTTC. The V call is TRBV6-1, the J call TRBJ2-7; 9 bases match TRBD1. V trimming: 5 bases; J trimming: 1 base; junction bases outside the gene matches: 9. The germline gives CDR1 MNHNS, CDR2 SASEGT. The CDR3 contains 16 residues.

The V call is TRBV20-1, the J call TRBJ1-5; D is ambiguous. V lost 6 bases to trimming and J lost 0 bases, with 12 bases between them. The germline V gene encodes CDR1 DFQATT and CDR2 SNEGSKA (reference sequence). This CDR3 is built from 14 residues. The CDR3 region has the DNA TGCAGTGCCAGGACTGCTTTTAGCAATCAGCCCCAGCATTTT. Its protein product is CSARTAFSNQPQHF.

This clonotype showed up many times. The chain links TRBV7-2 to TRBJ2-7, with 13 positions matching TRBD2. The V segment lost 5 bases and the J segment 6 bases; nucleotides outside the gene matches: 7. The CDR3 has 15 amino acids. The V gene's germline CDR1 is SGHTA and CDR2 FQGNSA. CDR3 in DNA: TGTGCCAGCAGCCAAGGACTAGCGGGAGCAATCGAGCAGTACTTC. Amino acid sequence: CASSQGLAGAIEQYF.